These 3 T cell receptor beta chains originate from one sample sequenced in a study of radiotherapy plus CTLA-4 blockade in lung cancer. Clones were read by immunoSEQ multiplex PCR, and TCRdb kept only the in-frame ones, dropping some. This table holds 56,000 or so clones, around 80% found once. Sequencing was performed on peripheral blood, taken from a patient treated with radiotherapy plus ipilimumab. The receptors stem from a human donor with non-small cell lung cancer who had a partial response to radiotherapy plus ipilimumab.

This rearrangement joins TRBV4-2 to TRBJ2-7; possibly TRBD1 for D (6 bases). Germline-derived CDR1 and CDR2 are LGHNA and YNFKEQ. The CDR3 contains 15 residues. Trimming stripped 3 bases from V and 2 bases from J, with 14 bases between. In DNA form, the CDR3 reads TGTGCCAGCAGCCAGGAGATGACAGGAACCTACGAGCAGTACTTC. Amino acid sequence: CASSQEMTGTYEQYF.

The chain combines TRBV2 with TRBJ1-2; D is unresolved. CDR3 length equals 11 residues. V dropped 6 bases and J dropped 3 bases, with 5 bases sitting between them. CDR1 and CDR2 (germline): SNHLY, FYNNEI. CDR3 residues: CASSGDYGYTF. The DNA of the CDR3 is TGTGCCAGCAGCGGGGACTATGGCTACACCTTC.

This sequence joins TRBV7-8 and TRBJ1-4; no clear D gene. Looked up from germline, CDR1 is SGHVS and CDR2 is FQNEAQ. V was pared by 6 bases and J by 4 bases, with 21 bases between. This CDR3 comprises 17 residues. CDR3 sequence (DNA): TGTGCCAGCAGTGCGCCCTTGGGGAGGGCTGGTAATGAAAAACTGTTTTTT. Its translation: CASSAPLGRAGNEKLFF.